One sample yielded the 28 T cell receptor beta chains listed below, sequenced in a study of T cells after yellow fever vaccination. TCRdb called the 5' RACE reads again in MiXCR, with one record for every CDR3 protein. The sample contains 280,000 or so distinct CDR3 sequences, around 8.6% of which appear only once. The sample here was CD4+ T cells sorted from PBMCs, taken 5 days after the yellow fever booster vaccination. The receptors derive from a man younger than 35 who received the YFV17D yellow fever vaccine.

The V and J genes are TRBV30 and TRBJ1-6; 7 nucleotides line up with TRBD1. V lost 3 bases to trimming and J lost 9 bases; unmatched junction nucleotides: 5. This CDR3 has 13 residues. Germline loops: CDR1 GTSNPN, CDR2 SVGIG (reference sequence). The CDR3 sequence: CAWSPGTASPLHF. The CDR3 nucleotides are TGTGCCTGGAGCCCAGGGACAGCTTCACCCCTCCACTTT.

V and J are TRBV5-4 and TRBJ2-5, with a tentative D call TRBD1 (5 bases). Germline V gives CDR1 SGHNT, CDR2 YYREEE (reference sequence). Trimming removed 7 bases at V and 5 bases at J, with 18 bases between. The CDR3 runs 14 residues. CDR3 protein: CASADHGQGETQYF. CDR3 sequence (DNA): TGTGCCAGCGCCGATCATGGGCAGGGTGAGACCCAGTACTTC. The variable domain in full, completed from reference TRBV5-4 and TRBJ2-5, reads ETGVTQSPTHLIKTRGQQVTLRCSSQSGHNTVSWYQQALGQGPQFIFQYYREEENGRGNFPPRFSGLQFPNYSSELNVNALELDDSALYLCASADHGQGETQYFGPGTRLLVL.

This clonotype was recorded at least ten times. The chain uses TRBV5-1 and TRBJ2-1; 8 bases line up with TRBD2. V trimming: 4 bases; J trimming: 8 bases; junction bases outside the gene matches: 14. CDR3 length: 16 residues. The germline V gene encodes CDR1 SGHRS and CDR2 YFSETQ. The CDR3 sequence: CASSTRPWQRGHEQFF. The CDR3 DNA follows: TGCGCCAGCAGCACGCGCCCGTGGCAGCGGGGGCATGAGCAGTTCTTC.

This clonotype has more than one count but fewer than ten. V and J are TRBV4-2 and TRBJ2-7; D possibly corresponds to TRBD2 (5 bases). The CDR3 length is 14 residues. V was cut by 0 bases and J by 7 bases, with 13 bases left in between. CDR1 LGHNA and CDR2 YNFKEQ come from the germline V gene. CDR3 in amino acids: CASSQDRQTGEQYF. CDR3 in DNA: TGTGCCAGCAGCCAAGATAGGCAGACGGGGGAGCAGTACTTC.

The V and J genes are TRBV6-6 and TRBJ1-2; unclear D gene. Germline V lookup: CDR1 MNHNY, CDR2 SVGAGI (reference sequence). V lost 0 bases to trimming and J lost 8 bases, with 13 bases between them. There are 14 residues in the CDR3. The CDR3 is CASSYSSAAKGYTF. The DNA of the CDR3 is TGTGCCAGCAGTTACTCTTCGGCAGCTAAAGGCTACACCTTC.

This clonotype was observed many times. The CDR3 bases are TGCAGTGCTAGGGGGAGAACCTACGAGCAGTACGTC. Protein sequence: CSARGRTYEQYV. The genes are TRBV20-1 and TRBJ2-7; tentatively, D is TRBD2 (5 bases). CDR1 is DFQATT, CDR2 SNEGSKA, per germline (reference sequence). Between the trimmed V and J ends, which lost 3 bases and 2 bases, there was a span of 8 bases. The CDR3 is 12 residues long.

V gene TRBV29-1 combines with J gene TRBJ1-1, with D perhaps TRBD1 (5 bases). CDR1 and CDR2 (germline): SQVTM, ANQGSEA. Trimming removed 4 bases at V and 0 bases at J, with 9 bases between. The CDR3 runs 13 residues. CDR3 in DNA: TGCAGCGTTGTGCAGGGAATGAACACTGAAGCTTTCTTT. Its protein is CSVVQGMNTEAFF.

This clonotype occurred many times. The genes are TRBV7-9 and TRBJ2-6; maybe TRBD2 (5 bases). V lost 5 bases to trimming and J lost 12 bases, with 14 bases between them. The CDR3 totals 13 residues. Germline CDR1 and CDR2: SEHNR and FQNEAQ (reference sequence). CDR3 DNA sequence: TGTGCCAGCAGCCGCCAGGAGGCAGGCGTCCTGACTTTC. This gives the protein CASSRQEAGVLTF.

J is TRBJ2-3 and V is TRBV5-1; 11 bases agree with TRBD1. Germline values: CDR1 SGHRS, CDR2 YFSETQ. V trimming: 3 bases; J trimming: 3 bases; junction bases outside the gene matches: 3. This CDR3 region has 15 residues. CDR3 region: CASSSGQGVTDTQYF. The CDR3 DNA follows: TGCGCCAGCAGCTCGGGACAGGGGGTGACAGATACGCAGTATTTT. Variable domain in full (rest from reference TRBV5-1 and TRBJ2-3): KAGVTQTPRYLIKTRGQQVTLSCSPISGHRSVSWYQQTPGQGLQFLFEYFSETQRNKGNFPGRFSGRQFSNSRSEMNVSTLELGDSALYLCASSSGQGVTDTQYFGPGTRLTVL.

The chain's CDR3 is CASSRGGQQGASEKLFF. The DNA of the CDR3 is TGTGCCAGCAGTCGAGGGGGACAACAGGGGGCAAGTGAAAAACTGTTTTTT. The V gene is TRBV5-4, the J gene TRBJ1-4; 9 bases map to TRBD1. The junction had 15 bases not matched to a gene; V was cut back by 5 bases and J by 7 bases. Germline CDR1 SGHNT, CDR2 YYREEE (reference sequence). The CDR3 runs 17 residues.

The J gene is TRBJ1-1, the V gene TRBV30; weak D call: TRBD1 (6 bases). The germline gives CDR1 GTSNPN, CDR2 SVGIG (reference sequence). This CDR3 region has 13 residues. The V and J ends lost 4 bases and 3 bases respectively, with 12 bases between them. CDR3 sequence: CAWNRDRYTEAFF. CDR3 in DNA: TGTGCCTGGAACAGGGATCGGTACACTGAAGCTTTCTTT.

This clonotype was found many times. The rearrangement joins TRBV20-1 to TRBJ2-3; D is possibly TRBD1 (5 bases). V was cut by 3 bases and J by 1 base, with 11 bases left in between. Germline CDR1 DFQATT, CDR2 SNEGSKA (reference sequence). This CDR3 spans 14 amino acids. The CDR3 spells CSARIGAGTDTQYF. The CDR3, as DNA: TGCAGTGCTAGGATTGGGGCGGGCACAGATACGCAGTATTTT.

This clonotype showed up just a few times. The genes are TRBV5-5 and TRBJ1-4; D remains unclear. Germline V gene lookup returns CDR1 SGHKS and CDR2 YYEKEE (reference sequence). V was pared by 6 bases and J by 0 bases, with 9 bases between. This CDR3 region has 14 residues. CDR3 protein: CASTVGTTNEKLFF. The DNA of the CDR3 is TGTGCCAGCACCGTAGGAACAACTAATGAAAAACTGTTTTTT.

This clonotype was seen many times. V usage is TRBV7-2 and J usage is TRBJ2-1; TRBD1 matches at 7 bases. The ends lost 4 bases at V and 1 base at J; junction bases unmatched: 4. Germline V gene lookup returns CDR1 SGHTA and CDR2 FQGNSA. The CDR3 extends over 15 amino acids. The CDR3 bases are TGTGCCAGCAGCTCGGACAGGAATTCCTACAATGAGCAGTTCTTC. Protein: CASSSDRNSYNEQFF.

This clonotype appeared many times. V is TRBV11-1 and J is TRBJ2-3; D is perhaps TRBD1 or TRBD2 (6 bases each). The CDR3 extends over 14 amino acids. Trimming cost V 5 bases and J 4 bases, with 13 bases left between them. Germline lookup yields CDR1 SGHAT and CDR2 FQDESV (reference sequence). CDR3 protein: CASSANGGPDTQYF. Written as DNA, the CDR3 is TGTGCCAGCAGCGCGAACGGGGGCCCAGATACGCAGTATTTT.

In this sample, this clonotype turned up a few times. This rearrangement joins TRBV29-1 to TRBJ1-3, with 10 nucleotides matching TRBD1. V lost 3 bases, J lost 0 bases, and 14 bases stayed unmatched. Germline V gene sequence: CDR1 SQVTM, CDR2 ANQGSEA. This CDR3 region has 19 residues. CDR3 DNA: TGCAGCGTTGATTTCACTTACGGACAGGGGGATGTCTCTGGAAACACCATATATTTT. This gives the protein CSVDFTYGQGDVSGNTIYF.

The rearrangement joins TRBV7-2 to TRBJ2-5; 9 bases agree with TRBD2. The V segment lost 3 bases and the J segment 5 bases; nucleotides outside the gene matches: 4. The CDR3 loop spans 14 amino acids. Germline V gene sequence: CDR1 SGHTA, CDR2 FQGNSA. The CDR3 nucleotides read TGTGCCAGCAGCTTTTCTAGCGGGGTTGAGACCCAGTACTTC. Its protein is CASSFSSGVETQYF.

This clonotype has only a few counts. This sequence joins TRBV12-3 or TRBV12-4 and TRBJ1-5; no clear D gene. Trimming took 3 bases from V and 3 from J, leaving 12 bases between them. The CDR3 runs to 15 residues. This chain's CDR3 is CASSFSRGSNQPQHF. CDR3 nucleotide sequence: TGTGCCAGCAGTTTCTCACGCGGTTCCAATCAGCCCCAGCATTTT.

The chain carries TRBV5-4 and TRBJ1-2; tentatively, D is TRBD1 (6 bases). Germline V gene sequence: CDR1 SGHNT, CDR2 YYREEE (reference sequence). The CDR3 is 14 amino acids. The germline V and J ends were trimmed by 0 bases and 8 bases, with 14 bases remaining between them. The CDR3 is CASSLAQGNRGYTF. CDR3 DNA: TGTGCCAGCAGCTTGGCACAGGGTAATCGCGGCTACACCTTC.

A few counts support this clonotype. This chain connects TRBV7-9 to TRBJ1-5, with D possibly TRBD1 on 5 matching bases. CDR3 length: 17 amino acids. Germline lookup yields CDR1 SEHNR and CDR2 FQNEAQ (reference sequence). Trimming stripped 3 bases from V and 4 bases from J, with 19 bases between. CDR3 sequence reads: CASSLGFGRVMNQPQHF. CDR3 DNA: TGTGCCAGCAGCTTGGGTTTCGGCAGGGTGATGAATCAGCCCCAGCATTTT.

This clonotype turned up a few times. The V gene is TRBV6-5, the J gene TRBJ1-4; 7 bases are a match to TRBD1. The trim removed 5 bases at V and 4 bases at J, leaving 7 bases unmatched. Germline V gives CDR1 MNHEY, CDR2 SVGAGI. The CDR3 loop spans 15 amino acids. For the CDR3, the DNA is TGTGCCAGCAGTCACTTGACAGGGATTAATGAAAAACTGTTTTTT. It is translated as CASSHLTGINEKLFF.

This clonotype was recorded at least ten times. V usage is TRBV5-5 and J usage is TRBJ1-2; D is unclear. The germline gives CDR1 SGHKS, CDR2 YYEKEE (reference sequence). The V end lost 1 base, the J end lost 4 bases, and 8 bases lay between the germline ends. The length of the CDR3 is 13 residues. The CDR3 nucleotides read TGTGCCAGCAGCTTGATTGGAGCCTATGGCTACACCTTC. It yields the protein CASSLIGAYGYTF.

The J gene is TRBJ1-3, the V gene TRBV7-2; no firm D call. The CDR3 covers 15 residues. Per germline, CDR1 SGHTA and CDR2 FQGNSA. The V end lost 2 bases, the J end lost 2 bases, and 10 bases lay between the germline ends. CDR3 loop: CASSLWESTGNTIYF. The CDR3 region has the DNA TGTGCCAGCAGCTTATGGGAGTCGACTGGAAACACCATATATTTT.

The rearrangement joins TRBV20-1 to TRBJ2-1, with 7 nucleotides matching TRBD1. Germline loops: CDR1 DFQATT, CDR2 SNEGSKA (reference sequence). J gave up 7 bases and V 8 bases, and 20 bases lay outside the gene matches. The CDR3 runs 16 residues. This CDR3 is CSLRPLTGVRANEQFF. The CDR3 bases are TGCAGTTTACGCCCCTTAACAGGGGTCCGCGCAAATGAGCAGTTCTTC.

This clonotype was detected only a few times. J is TRBJ2-5 and V is TRBV5-1; 9 nucleotides match TRBD2. This CDR3 contains 13 residues. With 5 bases clipped from V and 4 bases from J, the junction kept 3 bases outside the gene matches. The germline gives CDR1 SGHRS, CDR2 YFSETQ. The CDR3 coding sequence is TGCGCCAGCAGGCAAGCGGGGGGAGAGACCCAGTACTTC. Residues: CASRQAGGETQYF.

V is TRBV5-1 and J is TRBJ1-2; D might be TRBD1 (5 bases). V was shortened by 0 bases and J by 4 bases, with 13 bases between the two germline ends. CDR3 length: 15 residues. CDR1 and CDR2 from the germline V gene are SGHRS and YFSETQ. CDR3 sequence: CASSLGQGSGYGYTF. Here the CDR3 DNA reads TGCGCCAGCAGCTTGGGTCAGGGCTCGGGCTATGGCTACACCTTC.

This clonotype was counted at least ten times. This chain links TRBV20-1 with TRBJ1-5, with TRBD1 matching 7 bases. The CDR3 is 11 residues long. Germline V gives CDR1 DFQATT, CDR2 SNEGSKA (reference sequence). V lost 1 base, J lost 12 bases, and 3 bases stayed unmatched. The chain's CDR3 is CSARVRGVQHF. CDR3 nucleotides: TGCAGTGCTAGAGTCAGGGGGGTCCAGCATTTT.

This chain connects TRBV6-2 or TRBV6-3 to TRBJ2-5, with TRBD2 matching over 7 bases. Germline CDR1 MNHEY, CDR2 SVGEGT. Trimming removed 5 bases from V and 3 bases from J; junction bases left unmatched: 6. The CDR3 runs to 14 residues. CDR3 in DNA: TGTGCCAGCAGTCGCGGACTAGGCAAAGAGACCCAGTACTTC. This gives the protein CASSRGLGKETQYF.